These 32 T cell receptor beta chains share one sample of origin, sequenced in a study of T cells in Graves' hyperthyroidism and ophthalmopathy. The TCR beta CDR3 regions underwent amplification using RNA transcripts as the source. The primer set for the first-round RT-PCR of the TCR CDR3 was HTBI. TCRdb re-analysed the multiplex PCR reads in MiXCR, keeping a single row per CDR3 protein. The sample lists 500,000 to 700,000 distinct CDR3 sequences, roughly 17% occurring once. Sequencing was carried out using blood. All receptors derive from a woman under 30 with Graves' hyperthyroidism.

There are a few counts of this clonotype. V gene TRBV2 combines with J gene TRBJ2-1, with 7 bases matching TRBD2. The germline gives CDR1 SNHLY, CDR2 FYNNEI. CDR3 length: 15 amino acids. V was pared by 2 bases and J by 8 bases, with 9 bases of the junction left unmatched. CDR3 sequence reads: CASSESGTKEHEQFF. In DNA, the CDR3 is TGTGCCAGCAGTGAATCTGGGACTAAGGAGCATGAGCAGTTCTTC.

The rearrangement links TRBV5-1 to TRBJ2-1; D is ambiguous. The CDR3 spans 13 residues. The germline V gene encodes CDR1 SGHRS and CDR2 YFSETQ. Trimming stripped 4 bases from V and 5 bases from J, with 10 bases between. DNA for the CDR3: TGCGCCAGCAGCGAATACAGAAACAATGAGCAGTTCTTC. It yields the protein CASSEYRNNEQFF. The variable domain in full, with the rest retrieved from reference TRBV5-1 and TRBJ2-1, is KAGVTQTPRYLIKTRGQQVTLSCSPISGHRSVSWYQQTPGQGLQFLFEYFSETQRNKGNFPGRFSGRQFSNSRSEMNVSTLELGDSALYLCASSEYRNNEQFFGPGTRLTVL.

This clonotype has ten or more counts. The rearrangement joins TRBV7-6 to TRBJ1-4; D gene uncertain. The CDR3 has 16 amino acids. The V and J ends lost 1 base and 8 bases respectively, with 17 bases between them. Germline V gene data show CDR1 as SGHVS and CDR2 as FNYEAQ. CDR3 residues: CASSLGGWGVGEKLFF. The DNA of the CDR3 is TGTGCCAGCAGCTTAGGAGGTTGGGGAGTAGGGGAAAAACTGTTTTTT. The complete variable domain, with remaining parts taken from reference TRBV7-6 and TRBJ1-4, reads GAGVSQSPRYKVTKRGQDVALRCDPISGHVSLYWYRQALGQGPEFLTYFNYEAQQDKSGLPNDRFSAERPEGSISTLTIQRTEQRDSAMYRCASSLGGWGVGEKLFFGSGTQLSVL.

This clonotype was picked up a small number of times. This chain joins TRBV3-1 and TRBJ1-1; D is ambiguous. Germline V gives CDR1 LGHDT, CDR2 YNNKEL (reference sequence). Trimming shortened V by 1 base and J by 5 bases, and 14 bases separated the two germline ends. CDR3 length: 15 residues. CDR3 in amino acids: CASSQVDVGRTEAFF. CDR3 in DNA: TGTGCCAGCAGCCAAGTCGATGTGGGAAGGACTGAAGCTTTCTTT.

This clonotype was counted at least ten times. The chain couples TRBV2 to TRBJ1-5; D gene uncertain. CDR3 length: 13 residues. V was clipped by 7 bases and J by 1 base, with 8 bases between them. In germline, CDR1 is SNHLY, CDR2 FYNNEI. The CDR3 protein is CASTRESNQPQHF. DNA of the CDR3: TGTGCCAGCACCCGGGAGAGCAATCAGCCCCAGCATTTT.

This rearrangement joins TRBV12-3 or TRBV12-4 to TRBJ2-2, with 7 bases matching TRBD1. This CDR3 is 14 amino acids long. V gave up 7 bases and J gave up 1 base; unmatched junction bases: 3. The CDR3 coding sequence is TGTGCCAGCACCCGACAGGGGAACACCGGGGAGCTGTTTTTT. Its protein product is CASTRQGNTGELFF.

The chain employs TRBV7-9 and TRBJ2-7; possible D gene TRBD1, 6 bases. Germline CDR1 SEHNR, CDR2 FQNEAQ (reference sequence). The CDR3 consists of 15 residues. The germline V and J ends were trimmed by 3 bases and 3 bases, with 15 bases remaining between them. In DNA, the CDR3 is TGTGCCAGCAGCTTTTCTAGAGACAGGATCTACGAGCAGTACTTC. Amino acid sequence: CASSFSRDRIYEQYF.

This clonotype was recorded many times. The chain combines TRBV7-9 with TRBJ2-7; 7 nucleotides line up with TRBD1. The CDR3 has 15 amino acids. Trimming removed 5 bases from V and 5 bases from J; junction bases left unmatched: 12. Per germline, CDR1 SEHNR and CDR2 FQNEAQ (reference sequence). CDR3 in amino acids: CASSPQTGPGDEQYF. The CDR3 DNA sequence: TGTGCCAGCAGCCCACAGACAGGGCCCGGGGACGAGCAGTACTTC.

This clonotype was seen repeatedly, ten times or more. The chain uses TRBV28 and TRBJ2-1, with 12 bases aligning to TRBD2. The junction had 4 bases not matched to a gene; V was cut back by 6 bases and J by 7 bases. Per the germline V gene, CDR1 is MDHEN and CDR2 is SYDVKM. This CDR3 spans 14 amino acids. The CDR3: CASSNGLAGNEQFF. CDR3 bases: TGTGCCAGCAGCAATGGACTAGCGGGGAATGAGCAGTTCTTC. The whole variable domain, filled in from reference TRBV28 and TRBJ2-1, reads DVKVTQSSRYLVKRTGEKVFLECVQDMDHENMFWYRQDPGLGLRLIYFSYDVKMKEKGDIPEGYSVSREKKERFSLILESASTNQTSMYLCASSNGLAGNEQFFGPGTRLTVL.

The sample holds many counts of this clonotype. The V gene is TRBV29-1, the J gene TRBJ2-5; TRBD2 matches 9 bases. Germline CDR1 reads SQVTM; CDR2 reads ANQGSEA. Losses at the gene ends were 3 bases for V and 5 bases for J; bases not matched to a gene: 7. This CDR3 comprises 14 residues. CDR3 residues: CSVDGSGSGETQYF. DNA of the CDR3: TGCAGCGTTGACGGTAGCGGGAGCGGCGAGACCCAGTACTTC.

V and J are TRBV9 and TRBJ1-1, with D maybe TRBD1 (5 bases). Deletions cut 5 bases from V and 2 bases from J, with 10 bases between. Germline-derived CDR1 and CDR2 are SGDLS and YYNGEE. This CDR3 contains 13 residues. The CDR3 sequence is CASSAGGNTEAFF. DNA for the CDR3: TGTGCCAGCAGTGCTGGGGGAAACACTGAAGCTTTCTTT.

This clonotype was recorded at least ten times. The rearrangement uses TRBV10-1 and TRBJ2-7, with TRBD1 identical over 8 bases. CDR1 WNHNN and CDR2 SYGVQD come from the germline V gene (reference sequence). Trimming took 2 bases from V and 7 from J; bases not matched to a gene: 13. The CDR3 has 16 amino acids. The CDR3 sequence is CASSEDRTGKQGEQYF. The CDR3 DNA reads TGCGCCAGCAGTGAGGACCGGACAGGGAAACAAGGAGAGCAGTACTTC.

There are a few counts of this clonotype. V is TRBV7-9 and J is TRBJ1-2, with unresolved D. Germline V gene sequence: CDR1 SEHNR, CDR2 FQNEAQ (reference sequence). V was cut by 1 base and J by 8 bases, with 8 bases left in between. The CDR3 covers 12 residues. CDR3 in DNA: TGTGCCAGCAGCTTAGGGGAGTACGGCTACACCTTC. Amino acids: CASSLGEYGYTF.

This clonotype came up many times. The chain recombines TRBV7-2 with TRBJ2-5; possible D gene TRBD1, 5 bases. This CDR3 comprises 15 residues. The V gene's germline CDR1 is SGHTA and CDR2 FQGNSA. V was clipped by 5 bases and J by 5 bases, with 18 bases between them. CDR3: CASSNLDTLSETQYF. The CDR3, as DNA: TGTGCCAGCAGCAACCTGGACACCTTGTCCGAGACCCAGTACTTC.

This clonotype turned up a few times. The J gene is TRBJ2-2, the V gene TRBV5-1; D unclear. V was shortened by 0 bases and J by 5 bases, with 14 bases between the two germline ends. The germline gives CDR1 SGHRS, CDR2 YFSETQ. This CDR3 has 16 residues. The CDR3 region is CASSLAGDSLTGELFF. The CDR3 region has the DNA TGCGCCAGCAGCTTGGCTGGAGATTCATTAACCGGGGAGCTGTTTTTT. Together with reference TRBV5-1 and TRBJ2-2, the CDR3 gives the full variable domain: KAGVTQTPRYLIKTRGQQVTLSCSPISGHRSVSWYQQTPGQGLQFLFEYFSETQRNKGNFPGRFSGRQFSNSRSEMNVSTLELGDSALYLCASSLAGDSLTGELFFGEGSRLTVL.

This clonotype has at least ten counts. V gene TRBV9 combines with J gene TRBJ1-5, with a possible D match to TRBD1 (5 bases). Trimming cost V 3 bases and J 2 bases, with 12 bases left between them. Germline CDR1 is SGDLS and CDR2 is YYNGEE. This CDR3 has 15 residues. CDR3 coding DNA: TGTGCCAGCAGCGCGCAGGGAAAGGGCAATCAGCCCCAGCATTTT. Its protein is CASSAQGKGNQPQHF.

This clonotype has more than one count but fewer than ten. V and J are TRBV19 and TRBJ2-1; a weak D match, TRBD1 (5 bases). The CDR3 runs to 17 residues. V lost 7 bases and J 0 bases, leaving 19 bases between the germline ends. The V gene's germline CDR1 is LNHDA and CDR2 SQIVND (reference sequence). The CDR3 DNA sequence: TGTGCCAGTAAAGGAAAGACTGGGGCGAGCTCCTACAATGAGCAGTTCTTC. This encodes CASKGKTGASSYNEQFF.

With respect to this clonotype: A much larger clonotype is one base distant, so this may be a read error. The chain links TRBV20-1 to TRBJ2-3, with a weak D call TRBD1 (8 bases). The CDR3 is 15 amino acids. Germline CDR1 and CDR2: DFQATT and SNEGSKA (reference sequence). V lost 6 bases, J lost 2 bases, and 18 bases lay in between. CDR3 residues: CSAGRDRRPTDTQYF. CDR3 DNA sequence: TGCAGTGCGGGGAGGGACAGGCGACCCACAGATACGCAGTATTTT.

This clonotype was detected many times. V and J are TRBV27 and TRBJ2-7; 8 bases match TRBD2. This CDR3 comprises 14 residues. J was trimmed by 2 bases and V by 6 bases; bases with no gene match: 6. Looked up from germline, CDR1 is MNHEY and CDR2 is SMNVEV (reference sequence). The CDR3 is CASSRREGTYEQYF. CDR3 bases: TGTGCCAGCAGCAGACGGGAGGGCACCTACGAGCAGTACTTC.

This clonotype was counted ten times or more. This chain joins TRBV28 and TRBJ2-1; 8 positions agree with TRBD1. V dropped 6 bases and J dropped 5; count of bases not matched to a gene: 6. CDR1 is MDHEN and CDR2 is SYDVKM in the germline V gene. The CDR3 sequence is 14 residues long. The CDR3 protein is CASRPGQANNEQFF. In nucleotides, the CDR3 is TGTGCCAGCAGGCCGGGACAGGCAAACAATGAGCAGTTCTTC.

CDR3 bases: TGTGCCAGTAGTAGGCAGGGGGAGGATGGCTACACCTTC. Its translation is CASSRQGEDGYTF. The chain joins TRBV19 to TRBJ1-2; 7 positions agree with TRBD1. With 4 bases clipped from V and 6 bases from J, the junction kept 5 bases outside the gene matches. CDR1 is LNHDA and CDR2 is SQIVND in the germline V gene (reference sequence). This CDR3 has 13 residues.

The rearrangement uses TRBV10-3 and TRBJ2-7; D may be TRBD1 (6 bases). V lost 2 bases to trimming and J lost 3 bases, with 8 bases between them. The CDR3 extends over 13 amino acids. CDR1 is ENHRY and CDR2 is SYGVKD in the germline V gene. CDR3 amino acids: CAISEDRHYEQYF. In nucleotides, the CDR3 is TGTGCCATCAGTGAGGACAGGCACTACGAGCAGTACTTC.

The table lists this clonotype with a few counts. The rearrangement links TRBV7-2 to TRBJ2-5, with 8 bases identical to TRBD2. Trimming at V came to 3 bases and at J to 4 bases, leaving 4 bases not matched to a gene. CDR3 length equals 14 residues. Germline V CDR1 and CDR2: SGHTA, FQGNSA. Here the CDR3 DNA reads TGTGCCAGCAGCTTCGGGGGGGTCCGAGAGACCCAGTACTTC. This codes for CASSFGGVRETQYF.

This clonotype occurred many times. The chain uses TRBV7-9 and TRBJ1-1; D is possibly TRBD1 (6 bases). The germline CDR1 and CDR2 sequences are SEHNR and FQNEAQ (reference sequence). V lost 4 bases and J 5 bases, leaving 20 bases between the germline ends. The CDR3 is made up of 16 amino acids. CDR3 amino acids: CASSSYARQGRTEAFF. The CDR3 nucleotides read TGTGCCAGCAGCTCCTATGCCCGGCAGGGGAGGACTGAAGCTTTCTTT.

This clonotype was picked up many times. The chain is built from TRBV18 and TRBJ1-2, with 7 bases matching TRBD1. Germline V gives CDR1 KGHSH, CDR2 LQKENI. The CDR3 is made up of 13 amino acids. V gave up 6 bases and J gave up 3 bases; unmatched junction bases: 4. CDR3 nucleotide sequence: TGTGCCAGCTCCGGACAGGCCCACTATGGCTACACCTTC. Translation: CASSGQAHYGYTF.

This chain links TRBV5-1 with TRBJ1-4; the match to TRBD1 covers 8 bases. The germline gives CDR1 SGHRS, CDR2 YFSETQ. Trimming removed 5 bases from V and 5 bases from J; junction bases left unmatched: 5. The length of the CDR3 is 14 residues. The CDR3 reads CASRGQVSNEKLFF. CDR3 coding DNA: TGCGCCAGCAGGGGACAGGTTTCGAATGAAAAACTGTTTTTT.

This chain links TRBV12-3 or TRBV12-4 with TRBJ1-1; D perhaps matches TRBD1 (5 bases). V lost 6 bases and J lost 1, with 15 bases in between. This CDR3 spans 15 amino acids. CDR3 sequence (DNA): TGTGCCAGCAGCCGAAGCCTTGGGGGGAACACTGAAGCTTTCTTT. Protein product: CASSRSLGGNTEAFF.

The chain recombines TRBV7-9 with TRBJ1-3; 9 bases map to TRBD1. The CDR3 has 16 amino acids. J gave up 2 bases and V 4 bases, and 6 bases lay outside the gene matches. Per germline, CDR1 SEHNR and CDR2 FQNEAQ (reference sequence). CDR3 bases: TGTGCCAGCAGCTCTCCCGGACAGGGGCCTGGAAACACCATATATTTT. This codes for CASSSPGQGPGNTIYF. Looking up the rest from reference TRBV7-9 and TRBJ1-3 gives the full variable domain: DTGVSQNPRHKITKRGQNVTFRCDPISEHNRLYWYRQTLGQGPEFLTYFQNEAQLEKSRLLSDRFSAERPKGSFSTLEIQRTEQGDSAMYLCASSSPGQGPGNTIYFGEGSWLTVV.

V and J are TRBV11-2 and TRBJ1-1; D is undetermined. In germline, CDR1 is SGHAT, CDR2 FQNNGV. V gave up 6 bases and J gave up 3 bases, with 8 bases separating them. The CDR3 totals 12 residues. Here the CDR3 DNA reads TGTGCCAGCAGGCAAGGGTACACTGAAGCTTTCTTT. Protein: CASRQGYTEAFF.

The chain is built from TRBV6-2 or TRBV6-3 and TRBJ2-1; the D call may be TRBD1 or TRBD2 (5 bases each). Between the trimmed V and J ends, which lost 10 bases and 10 bases, there was a span of 14 bases. Germline-derived CDR1 and CDR2 are MNHEY and SVGEGT. There are 11 residues in the CDR3. In DNA form, the CDR3 reads TGTGCCATTTTCTGGGACCCCGAGCAGTTCTTC. It is translated as CAIFWDPEQFF.

This clonotype was detected many times. This chain uses TRBV2 with TRBJ2-2, with D possibly matching TRBD1 (6 bases). This CDR3 contains 15 residues. Deletions cut 6 bases from V and 6 bases from J, with 17 bases between. In germline, CDR1 is SNHLY, CDR2 FYNNEI. In nucleotides, the CDR3 is TGTGCCAGCAGGACAGGCGAGGGAGCCCCCGGGGAGCTGTTTTTT. This translates into CASRTGEGAPGELFF.

This clonotype was counted a few times. This chain's CDR3 is CASRLMGQGGNQPQHF. CDR3 coding DNA: TGTGCCAGCAGACTGATGGGACAGGGTGGCAATCAGCCCCAGCATTTT. The rearrangement uses TRBV6-1 and TRBJ1-5, with 9 bases fitting TRBD1. CDR1 is MNHNS, CDR2 SASEGT, per germline. The V gene end was trimmed by 6 bases and the J gene end by 2 bases; junction bases not matched to a gene: 8. The CDR3 covers 16 residues.